This TCR beta chain originates from a study of blood T cell repertoires in COVID-19 (dated by TCRdb to the early 2020s). Some background on the complete study: Samples covering the acute and convalescent phases of COVID-19 were provided by collaborators in the United States, Italy and Spain. Subjects who had been exposed to COVID-19, were actively infected with it, or had recovered from it provided the deeply sampled blood TCRbeta repertoires that made up the dataset. A freely available public database, intended as a resource for researchers studying the immune response to SARS-CoV-2, is where the repertoires were released. Samples came from the ongoing ImmuneRACE study (first 160 participants) plus 1,254 subjects from 6 global collaborators. The sample metadata nearly always contained a de-identified subject ID, COVID-19 status, age in years and sex. Where available, HLA class I and class II types were taken from metadata supplied by the sample provider and were not determined by assay-based typing. The material from the prospective study consisted of cDNA or gDNA derived from T cells, B-cell-depleted T cells, or PBMCs. What the research found in general, with its limitations: The quantity of clinical and demographic metadata differed by source and by participant and was supplied without curation.

A remark on this clone: What antigen it recognizes has not been identified. No base-level quality is on record; no much larger clone is a single base apart.

At one collaborating source in Seattle, patients were enrolled during active infection and were followed longitudinally through the course of disease. Each collaborating institution followed its own protocols to collect whole blood in K2EDTA tubes. For TCRbeta analysis, collaborators shipped samples as frozen whole blood, isolated PBMCs, or DNA extracted from either of those sample types. Trimming removed 4 bases from V and 5 bases from J, leaving 9 bases between the germline ends. CDR1 and CDR2, per the germline V gene, are SQVTM and ANQGSEA. The CDR3 runs 12 residues from the cysteine to the phenylalanine. Here the CDR3 DNA is all that survives: 36 bases in frame from base 1. TCRbeta CDR3 regions were amplified from genomic DNA by means of the immunoSEQ Assay, a bias-controlled multiplex PCR. From the authors' description of their analysis: Within the assay, amplification of reference gene primers was used to estimate how many nucleated cells each sample contained. Sequence reads were collapsed and filtered to measure the absolute abundance of every unique TCRbeta CDR3 rearrangement. For each sample, productive Simpson clonality was calculated as the square root of Simpson's diversity index over productive rearrangements. TCRdb provides this immuneACCESS table in a form limited to in-frame rearrangements. Some clones are lacking; in checked studies, under half of them reflect an unresolved V gene, and why the rest are absent is not known. D and trimming were read from the DNA, whereas the V and J calls and clone size are those reported in that table. The sample records fewer than 200,000 clones, roughly 80% of which are singletons. The ten largest clones represent around 10% of the sample.

The clonotype was recovered from a woman aged 80 or older with COVID-19, enrolled during active disease. The V gene is TRBV29-1 and the J gene is TRBJ2-4, and perhaps TRBD2 as D gene, on 5 matching bases. Sequences were obtained from peripheral blood. The CDR3 amino acid sequence is: CSVALDQNIQYF. The nucleotides read TGCAGCGTTGCACTAGATCAAAACATTCAGTACTTC.